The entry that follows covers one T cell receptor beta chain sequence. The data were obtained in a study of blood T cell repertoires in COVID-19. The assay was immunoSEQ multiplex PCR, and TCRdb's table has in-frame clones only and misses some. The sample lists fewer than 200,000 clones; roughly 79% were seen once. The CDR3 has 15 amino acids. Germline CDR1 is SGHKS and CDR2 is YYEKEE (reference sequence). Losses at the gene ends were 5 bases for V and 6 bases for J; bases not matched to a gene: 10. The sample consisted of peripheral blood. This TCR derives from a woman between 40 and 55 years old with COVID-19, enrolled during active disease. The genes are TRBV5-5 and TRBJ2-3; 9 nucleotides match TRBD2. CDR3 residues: CASRHAGTSSDTQYF. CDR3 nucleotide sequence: TGTGCCAGCAGACACGCCGGGACTAGCTCGGATACGCAGTATTTT.